The TCR beta chain described here comes from a study of blood T cell repertoires in COVID-19. Study-wide background: PBMCs, B-cell-depleted T cells, or T cells provided the cDNA or gDNA that made up the material.

This table comes from immunoSEQ multiplex PCR, and its TCRdb copy is limited to in-frame clones, with some not included. The sample lists more than 200,000 clones, under 90% occurring once. In germline, CDR1 is SEHNR, CDR2 FQNEAQ (reference sequence). The CDR3 runs to 14 residues. The germline V and J ends were trimmed by 3 bases and 8 bases, with 16 bases remaining between them. The receptor was isolated from a woman over 75 with COVID-19, enrolled during active disease. The genes are TRBV7-9 and TRBJ1-2, with a possible D match to TRBD1 (6 bases). The sample was peripheral blood. The CDR3 bases are TGTGCCAGCAGCTTTGAATGGGGGCCTGTCGGCTACACCTTC. Its translation is CASSFEWGPVGYTF.